This T cell receptor (beta chain) stems from a study of blood T cell repertoires in COVID-19. Study at large: Some COVID-19 samples were acute and others convalescent; all came from the United States, Italy and Spain. From T cells, B-cell-depleted T cells, or PBMCs came the material, which was cDNA or gDNA.

Germline CDR1 reads KGHSH; CDR2 reads LQKENI. The CDR3 length is 18 residues. J lost 5 bases, V lost 1 base, and 12 bases had no gene match. Residents of around 24 US areas, aged roughly 18 to 89 years, made up the participants. The method was immunoSEQ multiplex PCR; TCRdb's version includes in-frame clones alone and lacks a portion of them. Found here are more than 300,000 clones, 85% to 90% of them singletons; the top ten hold around 4.6%. Sequenced sample: PBMCs or T cells enriched from blood (not recorded which). The rearrangement links TRBV18 to TRBJ2-2; 8 bases map to TRBD1. The TCR sequence derives from a man aged 25 to 45 who had recovered from COVID-19. DNA of the CDR3: TGTGCCAGCTCACCACAACAAAGTCGACAGGGGTGGACCGGGGAGCTGTTTTTT. Protein: CASSPQQSRQGWTGELFF.